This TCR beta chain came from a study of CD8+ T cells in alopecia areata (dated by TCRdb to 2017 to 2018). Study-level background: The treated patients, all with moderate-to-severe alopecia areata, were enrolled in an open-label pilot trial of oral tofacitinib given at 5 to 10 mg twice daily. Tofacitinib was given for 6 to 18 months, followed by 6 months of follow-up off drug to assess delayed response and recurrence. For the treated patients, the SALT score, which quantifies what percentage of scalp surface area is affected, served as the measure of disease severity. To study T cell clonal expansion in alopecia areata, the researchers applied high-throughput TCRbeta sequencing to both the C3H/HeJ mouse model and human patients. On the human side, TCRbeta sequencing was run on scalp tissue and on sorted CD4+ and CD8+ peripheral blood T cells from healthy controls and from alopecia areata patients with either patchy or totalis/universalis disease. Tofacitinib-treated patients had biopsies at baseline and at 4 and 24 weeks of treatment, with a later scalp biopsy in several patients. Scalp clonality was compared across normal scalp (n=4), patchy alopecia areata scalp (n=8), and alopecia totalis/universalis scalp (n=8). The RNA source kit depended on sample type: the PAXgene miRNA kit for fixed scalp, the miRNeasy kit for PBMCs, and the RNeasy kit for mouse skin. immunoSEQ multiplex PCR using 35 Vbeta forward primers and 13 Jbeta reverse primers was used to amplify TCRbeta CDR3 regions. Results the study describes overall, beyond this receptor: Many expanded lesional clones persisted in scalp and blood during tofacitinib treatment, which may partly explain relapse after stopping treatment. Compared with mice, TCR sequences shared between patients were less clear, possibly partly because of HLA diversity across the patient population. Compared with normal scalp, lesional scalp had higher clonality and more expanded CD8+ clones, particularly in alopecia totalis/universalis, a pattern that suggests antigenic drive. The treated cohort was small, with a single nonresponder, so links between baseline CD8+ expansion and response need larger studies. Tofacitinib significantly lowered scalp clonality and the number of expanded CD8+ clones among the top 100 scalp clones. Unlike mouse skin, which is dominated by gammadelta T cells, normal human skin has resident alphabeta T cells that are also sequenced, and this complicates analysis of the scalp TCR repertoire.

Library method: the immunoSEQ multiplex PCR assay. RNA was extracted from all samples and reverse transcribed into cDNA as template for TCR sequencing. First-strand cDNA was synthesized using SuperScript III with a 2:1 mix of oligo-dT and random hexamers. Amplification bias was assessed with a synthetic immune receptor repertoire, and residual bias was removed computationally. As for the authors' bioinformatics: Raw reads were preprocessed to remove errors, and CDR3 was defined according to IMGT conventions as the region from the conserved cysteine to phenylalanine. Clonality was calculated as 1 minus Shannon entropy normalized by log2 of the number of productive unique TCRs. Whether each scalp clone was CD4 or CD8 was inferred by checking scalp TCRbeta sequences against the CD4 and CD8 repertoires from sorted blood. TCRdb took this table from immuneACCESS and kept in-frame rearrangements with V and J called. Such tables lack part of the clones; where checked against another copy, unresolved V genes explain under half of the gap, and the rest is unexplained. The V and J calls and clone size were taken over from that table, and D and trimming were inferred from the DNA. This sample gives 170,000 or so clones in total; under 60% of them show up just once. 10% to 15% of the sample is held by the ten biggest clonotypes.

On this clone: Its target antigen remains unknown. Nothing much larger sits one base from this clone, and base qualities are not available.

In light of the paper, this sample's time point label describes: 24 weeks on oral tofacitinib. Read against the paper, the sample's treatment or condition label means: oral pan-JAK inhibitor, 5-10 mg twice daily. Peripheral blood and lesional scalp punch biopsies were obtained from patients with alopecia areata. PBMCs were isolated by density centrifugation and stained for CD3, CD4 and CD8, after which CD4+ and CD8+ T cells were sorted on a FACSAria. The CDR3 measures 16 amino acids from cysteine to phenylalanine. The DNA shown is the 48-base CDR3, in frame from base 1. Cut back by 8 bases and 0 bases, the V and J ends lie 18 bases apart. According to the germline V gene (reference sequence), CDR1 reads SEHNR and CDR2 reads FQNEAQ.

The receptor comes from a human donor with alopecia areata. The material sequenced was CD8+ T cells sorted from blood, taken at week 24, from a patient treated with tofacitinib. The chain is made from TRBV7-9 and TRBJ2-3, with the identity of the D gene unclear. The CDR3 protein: CASPTSFASSTDTQYF. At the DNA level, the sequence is TGTGCCAGCCCCACTTCATTTGCCTCGAGCACAGATACGCAGTATTTT.